The clone carrying this T cell receptor (beta chain) was observed a handful of times. The antigen is undetermined. These gene names are mouse names. Read coverage stops 4 residues before the CDR3 terminus; the germline J gene supplies the remainder. At the DNA level, this CDR3 is encoded by other sequences in the same sample as well. This sample is drawn from a study of CD8+ T cells in alopecia areata. Study context: Female C3H/HeJ mice aged about 7-10 weeks received skin from spontaneously alopecic C3H/HeJ graft donors aged roughly 6-13 months.

Researchers sorted pooled cutaneous lymph node cells on the basis of CD4, CD8alpha, NKG2D, NKG2ACE and other markers. The authors extracted RNA and reverse transcribed it into cDNA as the sequencing template. Sequenced by immunoSEQ multiplex PCR; TCRdb stores in-frame clones only, minus some. Recorded here are under 350,000 clones, none singletons. Findings and caveats of the study: With patients, TCR sharing proved less clear than in mice, a difference possibly related to HLA. The study found higher clonality in lesional than normal scalp, especially in alopecia totalis/universalis. Scalp samples also yield sequences from resident alphabeta T cells of normal skin.

This CDR3 contains 14 residues. V was pared by 4 bases and J by 1 base, with 2 bases of the junction left unmatched. CDR1 NSHNY and CDR2 SYGAGN come from the germline V gene. The chain couples TRBV13-1 to TRBJ1-2; TRBD1 agrees at 9 bases. The sequenced sample was CD4+ T cells sorted from a lymph node. This TCR came from a C3H/HeJ mouse with alopecia areata. For this mouse line, the MHC haplotype is H2-k. CDR3 DNA (partial): TGTGCCAGCAGTCCGGGACAGGGAAACTCC. Translated, it gives CASSPGQGNS. The entire CDR3 is CASSPGQGNSDYTF.